This T cell receptor beta chain was observed in a study of spatial heterogeneity in lung cancer. Whole-study context: An average of more than ten raw reads was observed per unique TCR and UMI combination.

The presence of a unique molecular identifier marked each TCR cDNA molecule. TCRdb independently ran MiXCR on the 5' RACE reads; one entry per CDR3 protein. The sample includes just under 1,500 distinct CDR3 sequences, more than 20% of them seen just once. CDR3 length: 13 amino acids. Trimming left V 4 bases short and J 1 base short, with 7 bases between. Looked up from germline, CDR1 is MNHNY and CDR2 is SVGAGI (reference sequence). Overall study findings and caveats: Tumor mutation counts were tracked by expanded intratumoral alpha and beta TCR counts.

The time point denotes: sample taken at primary tumor resection. Unsorted whole RNA samples from tumor, nontumor lung or frozen PBMC were sequenced. This clonotype came up many times. Antigen unknown. The rearrangement joins TRBV6-6 to TRBJ1-1; a possible D gene is TRBD1 (5 bases). Source: lung tumor tissue, taken at surgery. This TCR derives from a female donor with early-stage non-small cell lung cancer. The CDR3 bases are TGTGCCAGCAGTTCGCAGGGGAACACTGAAGCTTTCTTT. Its translation: CASSSQGNTEAFF.